This is a list of T cell receptor beta chains from one sample in a study of shared clonotypes between healthy human individuals. The protocol was immunoSEQ multiplex PCR, while the TCRdb copy is restricted to in-frame clones and leaves out a portion. The sample shows more than 2 million clones, around 93% of them seen only once. Sequenced input: naive CD8+ T cells from PBMCs. The origin of the receptors is a man in his late teens or twenties in good health. Some clones in this sample may be carry-over from other donors' samples. Each CDR3 is given with its conserved first and last residue. D genes are given only for firm matches. Clone size is given for some rows only: seen once, a few or many times, or a class if the clone is expanded.

V	size	D	J	CDR3	DNA
TRBV29-1	-	TRBD2	TRBJ2-1	CSVEGGTSGRSSYNEQFF	TGCAGCGTTGAAGGAGGGACTAGCGGTAGGAGCTCCTACAATGAGCAGTTCTTC
TRBV30	-	-	TRBJ1-1	CAWSWRGTERTEAFF	TGTGCCTGGAGTTGGAGGGGTACAGAGAGGACTGAAGCTTTCTTT
TRBV7-8	-	TRBD2	TRBJ2-1	CASSLERLAGGDEQFF	TGTGCCAGCAGCTTAGAGCGGCTAGCGGGAGGCGATGAGCAGTTCTTC
TRBV13	-	TRBD1	TRBJ1-5	CASSLGLDRDNQPQHF	TGTGCCAGCAGCTTAGGCCTGGACAGGGATAATCAGCCCCAGCATTTT
TRBV28	-	-	TRBJ1-2	CASSEPRAGPQANYGYTF	TGTGCCAGCAGTGAACCCCGGGCAGGGCCCCAAGCTAACTATGGCTACACCTTC
TRBV2	-	-	TRBJ2-7	CASSGAGAYEQYF	TGTGCCAGCAGTGGGGCAGGGGCCTACGAGCAGTACTTC
TRBV7-9	-	-	TRBJ2-2	CASSLYLGELFF	TGTGCCAGCAGCTTATATCTCGGGGAGCTGTTTTTT
TRBV9	-	TRBD2	TRBJ2-1	CASSAGLAHEQFF	TGTGCCAGCAGCGCCGGACTAGCCCATGAGCAGTTCTTC
TRBV7-9	-	TRBD1	TRBJ1-5	CASIRTGGENQPQHF	TGTGCCAGCATCCGGACAGGGGGTGAGAATCAGCCCCAGCATTTT
TRBV10-3	-	-	TRBJ1-2	CAISESTEGYGYTF	TGTGCCATCAGTGAGTCGACGGAAGGCTATGGCTACACCTTC
TRBV7-8	-	-	TRBJ1-4	CASSLGVGRGNNEKLFF	TGTGCCAGCAGCTTAGGGGTGGGACGGGGAAATAATGAAAAACTGTTTTTT
TRBV28	-	-	TRBJ2-7	CASSPGRELYEQYF	TGTGCCAGCTCGCCTGGGCGGGAACTCTACGAGCAGTACTTC
TRBV4-2	once	-	TRBJ1-2	CASSQFTDSADGYTF	TGTGCCAGCAGCCAATTCACGGACAGCGCCGATGGCTACACCTTC
TRBV5-5	-	TRBD1	TRBJ2-7	CASSNMAGTGGNEQYF	TGTGCCAGCAGCAACATGGCCGGGACAGGGGGAAACGAGCAGTACTTC
TRBV11-2	-	-	TRBJ1-3	CASSLGAGLGSGNTIYF	TGTGCCAGCAGCCTAGGGGCAGGACTCGGCTCTGGAAACACCATATATTTT
TRBV15	-	-	TRBJ2-1	CATSRDLQGSDEQFF	TGTGCCACCAGCAGAGATCTTCAGGGTTCGGATGAGCAGTTCTTC